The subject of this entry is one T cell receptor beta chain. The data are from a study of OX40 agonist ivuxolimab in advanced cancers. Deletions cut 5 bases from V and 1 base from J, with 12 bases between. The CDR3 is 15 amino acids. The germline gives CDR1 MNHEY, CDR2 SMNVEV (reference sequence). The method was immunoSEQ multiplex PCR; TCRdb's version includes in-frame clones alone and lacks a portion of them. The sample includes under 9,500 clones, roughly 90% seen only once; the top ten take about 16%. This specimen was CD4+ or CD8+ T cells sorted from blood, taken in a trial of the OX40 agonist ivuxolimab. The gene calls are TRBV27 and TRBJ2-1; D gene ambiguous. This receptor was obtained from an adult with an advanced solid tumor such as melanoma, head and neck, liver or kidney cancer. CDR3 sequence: CASSPPWKSYNEQFF. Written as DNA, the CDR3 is TGTGCCAGCAGTCCGCCATGGAAGTCCTACAATGAGCAGTTCTTC.